This entry concerns a single T cell receptor (beta chain). The target antigen is unknown. Unmatched junction bases numbered 6, after V lost 6 bases and J lost 5 bases. This CDR3 is 15 amino acids long. Germline V gene sequence: CDR1 MDHEN, CDR2 SYDVKM. Exclusion criteria comprised uncontrolled infection, other autoimmune disease, pregnancy or lactation. Thyroid ultrasound and orbital computed tomography, with clinical symptoms and serum thyroxine and TRAb, informed diagnoses. It was RNA transcripts that yielded the amplified TCR beta CDR3 regions. Carried out on the TCR CDR3, a first-round RT-PCR used the HTBI primer set. TCRdb reprocessed the multiplex PCR reads with MiXCR, giving one entry per CDR3 protein. The sample has approximately 690,000 distinct CDR3 sequences, about 14% seen once. The record originates from a study of T cells in Graves' hyperthyroidism and ophthalmopathy. Notes on the study in general: Model predictions of ophthalmopathy came a median about six months before onset.

V usage is TRBV28 and J usage is TRBJ2-1, with 11 nucleotides matching TRBD2. The TCR sequence derives from a woman aged 45-59 years with Graves' ophthalmopathy. The specimen was blood. CDR3 sequence reads: CASRLPGLADNEQFF. The CDR3 region has the DNA TGTGCCAGCAGACTACCGGGACTAGCGGACAATGAGCAGTTCTTC.